This T cell receptor (beta chain) derives from a study of CD8+ T cells in alopecia areata. CDR3 size: 13 residues. CDR1 and CDR2 from the germline V gene are ENHRY and SYGVKD. Trimming cost V 6 bases and J 4 bases, with 12 bases left between them. Sequencing templates came from extracted RNA that was reverse transcribed into cDNA. Repertoires were generated with immunoSEQ multiplex PCR, while TCRdb's copy carries only in-frame clones and drops some. In the table there are over 150,000 clones, 55% to 70% of which are singletons. The treatment: oral pan-JAK inhibitor, 5-10 mg twice daily. Source: CD4+ T cells sorted from blood, taken at week 4, from a patient treated with tofacitinib. The genes are TRBV10-3 and TRBJ2-5; possibly TRBD2 for D (5 bases). This TCR was sampled from a human donor with alopecia areata. The CDR3 spells CAIRGLLGETQYF. The CDR3, as DNA: TGTGCCATCAGAGGACTTCTGGGAGAGACCCAGTACTTC.